A single sample gave rise to the 20 T cell receptor beta chains below, sequenced in a study of T cell responses to AZD1222 COVID-19 vaccine. The repertoire was sequenced with immunoSEQ multiplex PCR; TCRdb's copy has only in-frame clones and lacks some. The sample yields roughly 120,000 clones, around 92% seen once. The sample consisted of peripheral blood, taken on day 0 of AZD1222 vaccination. The receptors were sampled from an adult in good health.

This chain uses TRBV4-3 with TRBJ2-7; D is possibly TRBD1 (6 bases). CDR3 length: 15 residues. Per the germline V gene, CDR1 is LGHNA and CDR2 is YSLEER. The ends were cut back, 5 bases at V and 1 base at J, with 15 bases in the middle. The CDR3 protein is CASSSLPGTSYEQYF. The CDR3 nucleotides read TGCGCCAGCAGCTCCCTTCCGGGGACATCCTACGAGCAGTACTTC.

The V gene is TRBV24-1, the J gene TRBJ2-3, with D hard to call. CDR1 and CDR2 from the germline V gene are KGHDR and SFDVKD. V was cut by 5 bases and J by 6 bases, with 17 bases left in between. This CDR3 is 15 amino acids long. The CDR3 loop is CATSGNSRSLDTQYF. In DNA form, the CDR3 reads TGTGCCACCAGTGGTAACAGTCGTTCTCTGGATACGCAGTATTTT.

V usage is TRBV5-1 and J usage is TRBJ2-5; D call uncertain. This CDR3 contains 14 residues. Trimming took 6 bases from V and 1 from J, leaving 13 bases between them. Germline lookup yields CDR1 SGHRS and CDR2 YFSETQ. The CDR3 coding sequence is TGCGCCAGCACCACGAACGTACCCCAAGAGACCCAGTACTTC. Residues: CASTTNVPQETQYF.

This clone occurred a few times. The chain is built from TRBV12-5 and TRBJ1-1, with D perhaps matching TRBD1 (5 bases). V lost 2 bases, J lost 4 bases, and 8 bases lay in between. Germline values: CDR1 LGHNT, CDR2 FRNRAP. The CDR3 consists of 13 residues. The CDR3 sequence is CASGLWGGTEAFF. The CDR3 DNA is TGTGCTAGTGGTTTGTGGGGGGGCACTGAAGCTTTCTTT. The full variable domain, completed using reference TRBV12-5 and TRBJ1-1, is DARVTQTPRHKVTEMGQEVTMRCQPILGHNTVFWYRQTMMQGLELLAYFRNRAPLDDSGMPKDRFSAEMPDATLATLKIQPSEPRDSAVYFCASGLWGGTEAFFGQGTRLTVV.

This rearrangement joins TRBV7-2 to TRBJ1-1; D might be TRBD1 (5 bases). V lost 5 bases to trimming and J lost 11 bases, with 12 bases between them. CDR1 and CDR2 from the germline V gene are SGHTA and FQGNSA. The length of the CDR3 is 11 residues. CDR3 region: CASSAGVLAFF. CDR3 in DNA: TGTGCCAGCAGCGCGGGGGTTTTGGCTTTCTTT.

The chain's CDR3 is CASSFGLRANTEAFF. Written as DNA, the CDR3 is TGTGCCAGCAGTTTCGGACTCCGGGCTAACACTGAAGCTTTCTTT. The chain combines TRBV27 with TRBJ1-1; no reliable D call. V lost 3 bases, J lost 2 bases, and 13 bases lay in between. The CDR3 runs 15 residues. Per the germline V gene, CDR1 is MNHEY and CDR2 is SMNVEV (reference sequence).

The V gene is TRBV5-1, the J gene TRBJ2-2; 11 bases fit TRBD1. Germline CDR1 reads SGHRS; CDR2 reads YFSETQ. V lost 0 bases to trimming and J lost 2 bases; unmatched junction nucleotides: 3. The length of the CDR3 is 17 residues. The CDR3 spells CASSLARTGGNTGELFF. In nucleotides, the CDR3 is TGCGCCAGCAGCTTGGCCCGGACAGGGGGCAACACCGGGGAGCTGTTTTTT.

The genes are TRBV21-1 and TRBJ1-2; the DNA was not compared with TRBD1, the D call given in the table. TRBV21-1 is listed as a pseudogene. The CDR3 runs to 9 residues. The CDR3: CASSKSGTF. The CDR3 DNA follows: TGTGCCAGCAGCAAATCAGGGACCTTC.

The chain combines TRBV7-3 with TRBJ1-2; weak D call: TRBD1 (5 bases). Germline values: CDR1 SGHTA, CDR2 FQGTGA. Trimming removed 0 bases from V and 8 bases from J, with 19 bases in between. The CDR3 extends over 16 amino acids. This chain's CDR3 is CASSLTAAGRSAGYTF. CDR3 DNA sequence: TGTGCCAGCAGCTTAACGGCGGCGGGGCGGTCGGCGGGCTACACCTTC. The full variable domain, in which reference TRBV7-3 and TRBJ1-2 provide the parts outside the CDR3, is GAGVSQTPSNKVTEKGKYVELRCDPISGHTALYWYRQSLGQGPEFLIYFQGTGAADDSGLPNDRFFAVRPEGSVSTLKIQRTERGDSAVYLCASSLTAAGRSAGYTFGSGTRLTVV.

The chain links TRBV12-3 or TRBV12-4 to TRBJ1-1, with 7 bases fitting TRBD1. V shed 6 bases, J shed 8 bases, and the junction held 9 bases outside the gene matches. This CDR3 region has 13 residues. This CDR3 reads CASSLQGKGEAFF. Here the CDR3 DNA reads TGTGCCAGCAGCTTACAGGGGAAGGGGGAAGCTTTCTTT.

A few counts support this clone. The chain recombines TRBV5-5 with TRBJ1-1, with D possibly matching TRBD1 (5 bases). Germline V gene data show CDR1 as SGHKS and CDR2 as YYEKEE (reference sequence). V was clipped by 1 base and J by 4 bases, with 14 bases between them. This CDR3 has 15 residues. The CDR3 nucleotides are TGTGCCAGCAGCTTGTCAGAAGGGGCGGGCACTGAAGCTTTCTTT. Amino acids: CASSLSEGAGTEAFF.

This clone turned up a few times. The chain is built from TRBV7-2 and TRBJ2-1, with TRBD2 matching over 13 bases. CDR1 and CDR2 from the germline V gene are SGHTA and FQGNSA. This CDR3 contains 17 residues. The junction had 6 bases not matched to a gene; V was cut back by 5 bases and J by 2 bases. CDR3 protein: CASSRTSGGRAYNEQFF. In nucleotides, the CDR3 is TGTGCCAGCAGCCGGACTAGCGGGGGAAGGGCCTACAATGAGCAGTTCTTC.

The chain employs TRBV19 and TRBJ2-2; 7 bases match TRBD1. The germline V gene encodes CDR1 LNHDA and CDR2 SQIVND (reference sequence). The junction had 4 bases not matched to a gene; V was cut back by 6 bases and J by 0 bases. The CDR3 loop spans 15 amino acids. CDR3 protein: CASSLQGANTGELFF. CDR3 DNA sequence: TGTGCCAGTAGCCTCCAGGGGGCGAACACCGGGGAGCTGTTTTTT. Looking up the rest from reference TRBV19 and TRBJ2-2 gives the full variable domain: DGGITQSPKYLFRKEGQNVTLSCEQNLNHDAMYWYRQDPGQGLRLIYYSQIVNDFQKGDIAEGYSVSREKKESFPLTVTSAQKNPTAFYLCASSLQGANTGELFFGEGSRLTVL.

The chain has TRBV7-3 and TRBJ2-3; maybe TRBD1 (6 bases). CDR1 and CDR2 (germline): SGHTA, FQGTGA. The CDR3 has 14 residues. Trimming stripped 5 bases from V and 4 bases from J, with 13 bases between. The CDR3 loop reads CASSTGSSPDTQYF. CDR3 nucleotide sequence: TGTGCCAGCAGCACAGGGAGTTCACCAGATACGCAGTATTTT.

V is TRBV11-1 and J is TRBJ1-5; D is undetermined. The CDR3 runs 13 residues. Germline lookup yields CDR1 SGHAT and CDR2 FQDESV (reference sequence). The V gene lost 6 bases and the J gene lost 4 bases, with 10 bases spanning the gap. CDR3: CASSEGRNQPQHF. The CDR3 DNA sequence: TGTGCCAGCAGTGAAGGGCGGAATCAGCCCCAGCATTTT.

CDR3 coding DNA: TGTGCCAGCTCACGTAGGGACAGTCCTCCCGACGAGCAGTACTTC. As protein: CASSRRDSPPDEQYF. This chain links TRBV18 with TRBJ2-7; 7 nucleotides line up with TRBD1. The germline V gene has CDR1 KGHSH and CDR2 LQKENI. J lost 5 bases, V lost 4 bases, and 11 bases had no gene match. This CDR3 has 15 residues.

The rearrangement joins TRBV27 to TRBJ1-6, with D possibly being TRBD1 (6 bases). The V end was cut by 4 bases, the J end by 9 bases, with 16 bases between. This CDR3 comprises 15 residues. Germline CDR1 is MNHEY and CDR2 is SMNVEV (reference sequence). CDR3: CASSSLTGVASPLHF. The CDR3 region has the DNA TGTGCCAGCAGTTCGCTGACAGGAGTGGCTTCACCCCTCCACTTT.

The chain has TRBV24-1 and TRBJ2-5; the D gene is possibly TRBD1 (5 bases). Looked up from germline, CDR1 is KGHDR and CDR2 is SFDVKD. CDR3 length: 15 amino acids. Deletions cut 3 bases from V and 1 base from J, with 11 bases between. The CDR3 spells CATSDRRGSQETQYF. In nucleotides, the CDR3 is TGTGCCACCAGTGATAGAAGGGGCAGCCAAGAGACCCAGTACTTC.

The chain has TRBV4-3 and TRBJ2-5; TRBD1 aligns across 7 bases. CDR3 length: 15 residues. With 0 bases clipped from V and 4 bases from J, the junction kept 5 bases outside the gene matches. CDR1 and CDR2 (germline): LGHNA, YSLEER. As DNA, the CDR3 is TGCGCCAGCAGCCAAGAGGGCAGGGGGACAGAGACCCAGTACTTC. This translates into CASSQEGRGTETQYF.

This chain connects TRBV5-5 to TRBJ1-1; D gene ambiguous. CDR3 size: 14 residues. V gave up 4 bases and J gave up 0 bases, with 10 bases separating them. The V gene's germline CDR1 is SGHKS and CDR2 YYEKEE (reference sequence). For the CDR3, the DNA is TGTGCCAGCAGCCACAGTAATCTGAACACTGAAGCTTTCTTT. Amino acids: CASSHSNLNTEAFF.